The clone carrying this T cell receptor beta chain was observed a handful of times. As yet, its antigen is unknown. Tagging with unique molecular identifiers was a feature of the TCR beta cDNA libraries. From the PCR reads, TCRdb called clonotypes with MiXCR, one entry per CDR3 protein. The table has hundreds of thousands of distinct CDR3 sequences, approximately 30% seen once; the top ten hold 0.5% to 0.6%. This specimen comes from a study of post-analysis software for immune sequencing data. Study-wide results and limits: Co-batched samples clustered tightly together by F measure. Elevated frequency relative to controls characterized roughly 5 TRBV segments in patients, TRBV5-6, TRBV5-1 and TRBV20-1 among them. Controls showed significantly higher normalized Chao1 diversity than did multiple sclerosis patients.

This CDR3 comprises 15 residues. Germline V gene lookup returns CDR1 MNHEY and CDR2 SMNVEV (reference sequence). V was clipped by 0 bases and J by 4 bases; unmatched bases: 6. V gene TRBV27 combines with J gene TRBJ2-7; 7 bases fit TRBD2. Sequencing was done on a sample of blood. The clonotype was recovered from a girl aged 5 to 17 with multiple sclerosis. In nucleotides, the CDR3 is TGTGCCAGCAGTTTATCGCCAGGGAGGGGTTACGAGCAGTACTTC. It is translated as CASSLSPGRGYEQYF.